The present T cell receptor beta chain was sequenced within a study of blood T cell repertoires in COVID-19. Overall study context: Samples of COVID-19 (acute and convalescent) were obtained from the United States, Italy and Spain. Sample material is recorded as cDNA or gDNA derived from T cells, B-cell-depleted T cells, or PBMCs.

In the original analysis: For nucleated cells, counts were estimated from reference gene primer amplification. Profiling relied on immunoSEQ multiplex PCR, and the TCRdb table lists in-frame clones only, not all of them. V and J calls and clone size are given by that table; D and trimming were obtained from the DNA. The table shows 160,000 or so clones, with about 88% occurring only once. The CDR3 consists of 14 residues. The V gene lost 1 base and the J gene lost 3 bases, with 10 bases spanning the gap. Germline loops: CDR1 SGHRS, CDR2 YFSETQ. This receptor was identified in a man aged 55 to 70 with active or convalescent COVID-19. The genes are TRBV5-1 and TRBJ1-2; perhaps TRBD1 as D (5 bases). Sequencing was done on a sample of peripheral blood. CDR3 protein: CASSLLGQHYGYTF. For the CDR3, the DNA is TGCGCCAGCAGCTTGCTAGGACAACACTATGGCTACACCTTC.